This is a list of T cell receptor beta chains from one sample in a study of cytomegalovirus exposure and HLA in healthy donors. Assay used: immunoSEQ multiplex PCR; TCRdb lists only in-frame clones, some missing. The sample has 150,000 to 180,000 clones, around 70% seen once. The sequencing sample was made of PBMCs. The receptors here all came from a man aged 25 to 40 in good health and CMV-seronegative. The CDR3 runs from the conserved cysteine through the conserved F or W.

TRBJ1-1	TRBV6-1	CASHRGSGAEAFF
TRBJ2-1	TRBV14	CASSEQDSSYNEQFF
TRBJ2-1	TRBV5-1	CASRTGTRGYNEQFF
TRBJ2-1	TRBV5-1	CASSLDSYNEQFF
TRBJ2-1	TRBV2	CASRRGGVYEQFF
TRBJ2-3	TRBV2	CASSANRGNADTQYF
TRBJ2-2	TRBV19	CASSTQGAHPGELFF
TRBJ2-3	TRBV19	CASSIETGGTDTQYF
TRBJ1-1	TRBV5-4	CASSWGVGYTEAFF
TRBJ1-6	TRBV28	CASSIQGRSNSPLHF
TRBJ2-5	TRBV7-8	CASSLQRGGRETQYF
-	TRBV27	CASRVGTGYAYEQYF
TRBJ1-2	TRBV7-2	CASSGGGNDRRYTF
TRBJ1-1	TRBV18	CASSPLLLIQGKTEAFF
TRBJ2-1	TRBV5-6	CASSFGLAGGSNEQFF
TRBJ1-3	TRBV7-9	CASSPKLRVSGNTIYF
TRBJ1-2	TRBV7-9	CATPGGNYGYTF
TRBJ2-5	TRBV5-4	CASSLASSGVLKTQYF
TRBJ1-2	TRBV2	CASSEFNRAGYGYTF
TRBJ2-3	TRBV5-4	CASSLVRDTQYF
TRBJ2-5	TRBV25-1	CASTPSGGETQYF
TRBJ2-1	TRBV7-9	CASSPSPGGGEQFF
TRBJ2-7	TRBV15	CATSNRGGIVYEQYF
TRBJ2-7	TRBV19	CASSTPGDEQYF
TRBJ1-1	TRBV5-1	CASSLLGQGTEAFF
TRBJ1-2	TRBV4-2	CASSQAEGVYGYTF
TRBJ1-1	TRBV5-1	CASSLLGGEAEAFF
TRBJ2-3	TRBV9	CASSVSAGSTDTQYF
TRBJ2-1	TRBV7-6	CASSPMNEQFF
TRBJ1-1	TRBV15	CATSRERGDTEAFF
TRBJ2-7	TRBV19	CASSMAGQGYEQYF
TRBJ2-1	TRBV11-2	CASSSRLGVYEQFF
TRBJ2-7	TRBV6-5	CASSPPAGSEQYF
TRBJ2-7	TRBV27	CASTLAGTDTYEQYF
TRBJ2-3	TRBV4-1	CASSQDRSGTSTDTQYF
TRBJ2-2	TRBV5-4	CASSSGSGEELFF
TRBJ2-7	TRBV4-3	CASSPRTGGYEQYF